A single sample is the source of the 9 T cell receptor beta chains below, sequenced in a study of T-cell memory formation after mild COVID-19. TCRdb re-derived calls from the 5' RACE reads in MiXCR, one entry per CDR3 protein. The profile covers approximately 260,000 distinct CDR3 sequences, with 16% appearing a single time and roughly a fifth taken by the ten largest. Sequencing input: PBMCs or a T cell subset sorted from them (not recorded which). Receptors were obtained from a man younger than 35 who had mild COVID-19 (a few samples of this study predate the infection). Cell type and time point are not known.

The CDR3: CASSFQNYGYTF. CDR3 in DNA: TGTGCCAGCAGTTTTCAGAACTATGGCTACACCTTC. The chain links TRBV25-1 to TRBJ1-2; D not resolved. V lost 5 bases to trimming and J lost 2 bases, with 6 bases between them. The germline CDR1 and CDR2 sequences are MGHDK and SYGVNS. The CDR3 extends over 12 amino acids.

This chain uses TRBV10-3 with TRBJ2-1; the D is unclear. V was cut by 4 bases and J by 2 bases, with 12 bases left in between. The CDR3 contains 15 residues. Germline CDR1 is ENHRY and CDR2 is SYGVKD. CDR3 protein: CAISVGLETYNEQFF. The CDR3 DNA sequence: TGTGCCATCAGTGTAGGGCTGGAGACCTACAATGAGCAGTTCTTC.

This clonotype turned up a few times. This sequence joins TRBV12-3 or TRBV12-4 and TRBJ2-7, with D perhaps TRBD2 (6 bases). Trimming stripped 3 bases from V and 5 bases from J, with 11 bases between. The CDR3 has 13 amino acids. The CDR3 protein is CASSLGGYNEQYF. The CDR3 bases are TGTGCCAGCAGTTTGGGGGGTTACAACGAGCAGTACTTC.

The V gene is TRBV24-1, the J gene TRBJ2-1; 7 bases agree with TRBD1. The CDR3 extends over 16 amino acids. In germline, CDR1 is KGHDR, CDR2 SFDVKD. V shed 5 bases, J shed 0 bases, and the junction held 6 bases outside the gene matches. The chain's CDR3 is CATSGAQGSSYNEQFF. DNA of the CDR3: TGTGCCACCAGTGGCGCACAGGGGAGCTCCTACAATGAGCAGTTCTTC.

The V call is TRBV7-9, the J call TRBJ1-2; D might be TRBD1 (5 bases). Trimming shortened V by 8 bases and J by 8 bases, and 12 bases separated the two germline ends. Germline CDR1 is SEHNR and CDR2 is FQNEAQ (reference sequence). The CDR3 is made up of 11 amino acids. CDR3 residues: CASGEGNGYTF. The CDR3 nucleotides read TGTGCCAGCGGGGAGGGGAACGGCTACACCTTC.

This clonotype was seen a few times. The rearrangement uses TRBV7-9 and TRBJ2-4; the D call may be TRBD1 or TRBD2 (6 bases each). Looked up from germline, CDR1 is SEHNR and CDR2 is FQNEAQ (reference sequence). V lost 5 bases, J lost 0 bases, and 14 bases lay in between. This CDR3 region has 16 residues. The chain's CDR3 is CASSRNREVAKNIQYF. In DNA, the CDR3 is TGTGCCAGCAGCCGAAACAGGGAGGTAGCCAAAAACATTCAGTACTTC.

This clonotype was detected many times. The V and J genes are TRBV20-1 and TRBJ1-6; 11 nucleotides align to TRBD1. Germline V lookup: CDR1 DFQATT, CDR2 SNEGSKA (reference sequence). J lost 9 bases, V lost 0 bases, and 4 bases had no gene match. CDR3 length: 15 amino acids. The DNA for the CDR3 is TGCAGTGCTAGAGATCCCGGGACAGGGGGTTCACCCCTCCACTTT. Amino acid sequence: CSARDPGTGGSPLHF.

CDR3 sequence (DNA): TGTGCCAGCACCCGCGCCTGGAACACTGAAGCTTTCTTT. This gives the protein CASTRAWNTEAFF. The V gene is TRBV28, the J gene TRBJ1-1; D call uncertain. The CDR3 is 13 residues long. CDR1 and CDR2 (germline): MDHEN, SYDVKM. V lost 7 bases, J lost 1 base, and 10 bases lay in between.

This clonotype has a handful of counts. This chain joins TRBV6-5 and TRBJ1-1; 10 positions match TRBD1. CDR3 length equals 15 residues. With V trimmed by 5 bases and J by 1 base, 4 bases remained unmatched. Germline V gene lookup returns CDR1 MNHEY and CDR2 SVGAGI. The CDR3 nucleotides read TGTGCCAGCAGTGAGACAGGGGGCAAGAACACTGAAGCTTTCTTT. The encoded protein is CASSETGGKNTEAFF.